A selection of T cell receptor beta chains follows, all from one sample in a study of identifying expanded T cells in peripheral blood. Repertoires were generated with immunoSEQ multiplex PCR, while TCRdb's copy carries only in-frame clones and drops some. The repertoire holds 110,000 or so clones, about 88% seen once, with 7% to 9% in the top ten. The sequenced sample was blood. The receptors originated from a person aged 18-70 years in good health. Both conserved end residues are part of each CDR3. D genes are given only for firm matches. The listing skips clone size in some rows; elsewhere it reads once, few, many or a size class.

d_call	clone_size	v_call	j_call	cdr3_nt	cdr3_aa
.	.	TRBV5-1	TRBJ2-7	TGCGCCAGCACGACCGGCTACGAGCAGTACTTC	CASTTGYEQYF
.	.	TRBV5-1	TRBJ2-5	TGCGCCAGCAGCTTCCAGGGATCGGAGACCCAGTACTTC	CASSFQGSETQYF
TRBD1	.	TRBV10-3	TRBJ2-7	TGTGCCACCACCCCTGACAGGGCGGGCGAGCAGTACTTC	CATTPDRAGEQYF
.	.	TRBV7-3	TRBJ1-3	TGTGCCAGCAGCTTAATGCAGGGAAACACCATATATTTT	CASSLMQGNTIYF
.	.	TRBV30	TRBJ1-1	TGTGCCTGGGGCATCGGGATTCGGGGGACTGAAGCTTTCTTT	CAWGIGIRGTEAFF
.	few	TRBV6-5	TRBJ1-3	TGTGCCAGCAGCGACAGGACTCTCTCTGGAAACACCATATATTTT	CASSDRTLSGNTIYF
.	.	TRBV18	TRBJ2-2	TGTGCCAGCTCACCCCGGGACACAAGGGTTAACACCGGGGAGCTGTTTTTT	CASSPRDTRVNTGELFF
.	.	TRBV19	TRBJ1-1	TGTGCCAGTAGTCCGGAGGGTGCTGGAGGGCGAGACACTGAAGCTTTCTTT	CASSPEGAGGRDTEAFF
TRBD1	.	TRBV2	TRBJ2-5	TGTGCCAGCAGTGTAAGGCAGGGGGAAGAGACCCAGTACTTC	CASSVRQGEETQYF
.	.	TRBV7-2	TRBJ1-5	TGTGCCAGCAGCTTAGTCCAGGGCAGCAATCAGCCCCAGCATTTT	CASSLVQGSNQPQHF
TRBD1	once	TRBV19	TRBJ1-6	TGTGCCAGTAGCCCACAGGGGCTCTCCTATAATTCACCCCTCCACTTT	CASSPQGLSYNSPLHF
.	few	TRBV5-1	TRBJ2-7	TGCGCCAGCAGCTCCACAGGGAGGGGCTACGAGCAGTACTTC	CASSSTGRGYEQYF
.	.	TRBV18	TRBJ2-5	TGTGCCAGCTCACCTACCGACCAAGAGACCCAGTACTTC	CASSPTDQETQYF
TRBD1	once	TRBV10-3	TRBJ1-3	TGTGCCATCATTCCTACCGGGACAGGGGGCTCTGGAAACACCATATATTTT	CAIIPTGTGGSGNTIYF
TRBD1	.	TRBV7-9	TRBJ2-7	TGTGCCAGCAGCTCCGGACAGGGGGCGATTTACGAGCAGTACTTC	CASSSGQGAIYEQYF
.	.	TRBV7-2	TRBJ1-2	TGTGCCAGCAGCTCCAAGACTGGGAACTATGGCTACACCTTC	CASSSKTGNYGYTF
TRBD1	.	TRBV7-9	TRBJ1-6	TGTGCCAGCAGCTTAGCAGGGGACAGGGGGGGACCCCTCCACTTT	CASSLAGDRGGPLHF
.	.	TRBV11-1	TRBJ2-7	TGTGCCAGCAGCGGAGGGGTCTACGAGCAGTACTTC	CASSGGVYEQYF
.	.	TRBV18	TRBJ2-1	TGTGCCAGCTCACCACCAGGGGGGCTTTACAATGAGCAGTTCTTC	CASSPPGGLYNEQFF
.	once	TRBV11-1	TRBJ2-3	TGTGCCAGCAGCTTAAGGTCGATTTCCCTTAGCACAGATACGCAGTATTTT	CASSLRSISLSTDTQYF
.	.	TRBV7-2	TRBJ2-2	TGTGCCAGCAGCTTAGGGGGCGCAAGAAACACCGGGGAGCTGTTTTTT	CASSLGGARNTGELFF
TRBD2	.	TRBV6-5	TRBJ2-3	TGTGCCAGCAAAGGTAGCGGGAGGGCGGGTACGCAGTATTTT	CASKGSGRAGTQYF
.	.	TRBV7-7	TRBJ2-3	TGTGCCAGCAGCCCGGGGGCTGGGCGTCCGTATTTT	CASSPGAGRPYF
TRBD2	.	TRBV7-2	TRBJ2-1	TGTGCCAGCAGCTTAGCGGGCGGCGGGGGGTTGTCCTACAATGAGCAGTTCTTC	CASSLAGGGGLSYNEQFF
.	.	TRBV30	TRBJ1-5	TGTGCCTGGAGAGGGGGGCTCCACAATCAGCCCCAGCATTTT	CAWRGGLHNQPQHF
.	.	TRBV7-3	TRBJ2-7	TGTGCCAGCAGCGAACAGGGTCCCTCCTACGAGCAGTACTTC	CASSEQGPSYEQYF
TRBD2	.	TRBV10-1	TRBJ2-5	TGCGCCAGCAGCGCCCTTGGGGGGGGAGGACTCCAAGAGACCCAGTACTTC	CASSALGGGGLQETQYF
.	.	TRBV28	TRBJ2-1	TGTGCCAGCGGTCAGGGGAGGGCCGTCCCTGAGCAGTTCTTC	CASGQGRAVPEQFF
.	.	TRBV15	TRBJ2-3	TGTGCCACCAGCAGGGTCGGAGATACGCAGTATTTT	CATSRVGDTQYF
TRBD2	.	TRBV5-5	TRBJ2-7	TGTGCCAGCAGCTTTGGGACTAGCGGTTACGAGCAGTACTTC	CASSFGTSGYEQYF
TRBD2	.	TRBV27	TRBJ2-7	TGTGCCAGCCGCTTAGCGGGAGGTCACGAGCAGTACTTC	CASRLAGGHEQYF
.	.	TRBV5-1	TRBJ1-1	TGCGCCAGCAGCCCATACCTAGACCTTGGGACTGAAGCTTTCTTT	CASSPYLDLGTEAFF
.	.	TRBV10-3	TRBJ2-3	TGTGCCATCAGAACCATCCACGATCCCCTTAGCACAGATACGCAGTATTTT	CAIRTIHDPLSTDTQYF
.	.	TRBV7-6	TRBJ2-5	TGTGCCAGCTCGCGGGGCAGACAAGAGACCCAGTACTTC	CASSRGRQETQYF
TRBD1	once	TRBV30	TRBJ2-7	TGTGCCTGGAATGATCGGACAGGTGGCTACGAGCAGTACTTC	CAWNDRTGGYEQYF
.	.	TRBV19	TRBJ2-1	TGTGCCAGTAGTATAGCCAGAAACAATGAGCAGTTCTTC	CASSIARNNEQFF
.	.	TRBV27	TRBJ2-7	TGTGCCAGCAGTGAGGCGGGAACCTACGAGCAGTACTTC	CASSEAGTYEQYF
TRBD2	.	TRBV28	TRBJ2-7	TGTGCCACCGCCTTTAGGACTAGCGGCTACGAGCAGTACTTC	CATAFRTSGYEQYF
.	few	TRBV5-3	TRBJ2-2	TGTGCCAGAAGCTTGGCCCCAGGGGAGACCGGGGAGCTGTTTTTT	CARSLAPGETGELFF
TRBD1	.	TRBV7-9	TRBJ1-4	TGTGCCAGCAGTTGGGGACAGGGGGTATCAACTAATGAAAAACTGTTTTTT	CASSWGQGVSTNEKLFF
.	.	TRBV18	TRBJ1-2	TGTGCCAGCTCATCGGACACAAAGTGGGACTACACCTTC	CASSSDTKWDYTF
.	.	TRBV5-4	TRBJ2-1	TGTGCCAGCAGCTTGCTAGAGTACAATGAGCAGTTCTTC	CASSLLEYNEQFF